This T cell receptor (beta chain) was sequenced in a study of blood T cell repertoires in COVID-19. Background on the study: Sources were T cells, B-cell-depleted T cells, or PBMCs; the material itself was cDNA or gDNA.

Libraries were prepared by immunoSEQ multiplex PCR; TCRdb keeps only in-frame clonotypes and omits some of them. The data contain 90,000 or so clones, 65% to 90% of them singletons. The CDR3 sequence is 15 residues long. V was clipped by 0 bases and J by 7 bases; unmatched bases: 5. Germline assignment: CDR1 SNHLY and CDR2 FYNNEI. The V and J genes are TRBV2 and TRBJ2-1, with 8 nucleotides matching TRBD1. Sample: peripheral blood. The receptor was isolated from a man between 60 and 75 years old with acute or convalescent COVID-19. CDR3 amino acids: CASSEAGQGRNEQFF. The CDR3 bases are TGTGCCAGCAGTGAAGCTGGACAGGGCCGGAATGAGCAGTTCTTC.